The 19 T cell receptor beta chains presented below share a single source sample, sequenced in a study of OX40 agonist ivuxolimab in advanced cancers. Assay used: immunoSEQ multiplex PCR; TCRdb lists only in-frame clones, some missing. The profile shows about 88,000 clones, 85% of them singletons. The sequences come from CD4+ or CD8+ T cells sorted from blood, collected in a trial of the OX40 agonist ivuxolimab. These receptors were taken from an adult with an advanced solid tumor such as melanoma, head and neck, liver or kidney cancer.

The gene calls are TRBV15 and TRBJ1-1; D perhaps matches TRBD1 (5 bases). The CDR3 spans 14 residues. Germline-derived CDR1 and CDR2 are LNHNV and YYDKDF (reference sequence). V lost 1 base and J lost 4, with 10 bases in between. Here the CDR3 DNA reads TGTGCCACCAGCAGAGGTCCCGGGGGCACTGAAGCTTTCTTT. Its translation is CATSRGPGGTEAFF.

This chain links TRBV28 with TRBJ1-5, with D possibly matching TRBD1 (5 bases). Germline CDR1 reads MDHEN; CDR2 reads SYDVKM. Trimming pared 2 bases from V and 0 bases from J, leaving 8 bases between. The CDR3 sequence is 15 residues long. CDR3 sequence: CASSLQGVSNQPQHF. The CDR3 DNA is TGTGCCAGCAGTTTACAGGGTGTTAGCAATCAGCCCCAGCATTTT.

The genes are TRBV5-8 and TRBJ2-5; no firm D call. This CDR3 spans 15 amino acids. CDR1 and CDR2 (germline): SGHTS, YDEGEE. V was clipped by 4 bases and J by 2 bases, with 15 bases between them. CDR3 in amino acids: CASSRSAVLQETQYF. The CDR3 DNA sequence: TGTGCCAGCAGCCGAAGTGCGGTCTTACAAGAGACCCAGTACTTC.

Worth noting for this clone: Mismatch with germline at one junction end may stem from a read error. CDR3 nucleotides: TGTGCCAGCACCTTACAGGCGACAGAGACCCAGTACTTC. Protein sequence: CASTLQATETQYF. The rearrangement joins TRBV7-2 to TRBJ2-5, with D possibly matching TRBD1 (5 bases). Germline V gives CDR1 SGHTA, CDR2 FQGNSA. CDR3 length: 13 residues.

This clone was observed a few times. This sequence joins TRBV5-6 and TRBJ2-2, with D perhaps matching TRBD1 (6 bases). The V and J ends lost 2 bases and 7 bases respectively, with 15 bases between them. CDR3 length: 15 residues. CDR1 and CDR2 (germline): SGHDT, YYEEEE. The CDR3 DNA is TGTGCCAGCAGCTTAGATCCAGGGGCTGGCGGGGAGCTGTTTTTT. Protein: CASSLDPGAGGELFF.

V gene TRBV27 combines with J gene TRBJ2-5, with D tentatively TRBD2 (6 bases). The V and J ends lost 0 bases and 7 bases respectively, with 9 bases between them. The CDR3 spans 13 residues. CDR1 and CDR2 (germline): MNHEY, SMNVEV (reference sequence). The CDR3 region is CASSLSGGGTQYF. Written as DNA, the CDR3 is TGTGCCAGCAGTTTATCCGGGGGTGGGACCCAGTACTTC.

Of note for this clone: Other DNA sequences in the sample encode the same CDR3. This rearrangement joins TRBV7-3 to TRBJ1-1, with D possibly TRBD1 on 6 matching bases. The germline V and J ends were trimmed by 0 bases and 3 bases, with 8 bases remaining between them. The CDR3 extends over 14 amino acids. Germline assignment: CDR1 SGHTA and CDR2 FQGTGA. The DNA for the CDR3 is TGTGCCAGCAGCTTAACAGGGGGGGACACTGAAGCTTTCTTT. This translates into CASSLTGGDTEAFF. Full variable domain (missing parts from reference TRBV7-3 and TRBJ1-1): GAGVSQTPSNKVTEKGKYVELRCDPISGHTALYWYRQSLGQGPEFLIYFQGTGAADDSGLPNDRFFAVRPEGSVSTLKIQRTERGDSAVYLCASSLTGGDTEAFFGQGTRLTVV.

This clone has a handful of counts. The chain uses TRBV27 and TRBJ2-6; TRBD1 matches at 7 bases. Germline loops: CDR1 MNHEY, CDR2 SMNVEV (reference sequence). The CDR3 covers 18 residues. J was trimmed by 0 bases and V by 5 bases; bases with no gene match: 10. The CDR3 region has the DNA TGTGCCAGCAGTCGTAGACAGGGCGTATTCTCTGGGGCCAACGTCCTGACTTTC. It is translated as CASSRRQGVFSGANVLTF.

The V call is TRBV7-2, the J call TRBJ2-3, with TRBD2 matching over 9 bases. The ends lost 4 bases at V and 2 bases at J; junction bases unmatched: 7. Germline V gene data show CDR1 as SGHTA and CDR2 as FQGNSA. CDR3 length: 16 residues. CDR3 in amino acids: CASSSGSGSPTDTQYF. The CDR3 nucleotides read TGTGCCAGCAGCTCCGGTAGCGGGAGCCCCACAGATACGCAGTATTTT. Based on the CDR3 plus reference TRBV7-2 and TRBJ2-3, the full variable domain is GAGVSQSPSNKVTEKGKDVELRCDPISGHTALYWYRQSLGQGLEFLIYFQGNSAPDKSGLPSDRFSAERTGGSVSTLTIQRTQQEDSAVYLCASSSGSGSPTDTQYFGPGTRLTVL.

Concerning this clone: Other DNA sequences within the sample encode an identical CDR3. The CDR3 loop reads CASSLTPSYEQYF. CDR3 sequence (DNA): TGTGCCAGCAGCTTAACTCCCTCCTACGAGCAGTACTTC. This chain uses TRBV7-3 with TRBJ2-7; no reliable D call. In germline, CDR1 is SGHTA, CDR2 FQGTGA. Trimming shortened V by 0 bases and J by 0 bases, and 3 bases separated the two germline ends. This CDR3 has 13 amino acids.

The chain has TRBV7-2 and TRBJ2-1; 7 nucleotides line up with TRBD1. The germline CDR1 and CDR2 sequences are SGHTA and FQGNSA. Trimming cost V 5 bases and J 4 bases; bases outside gene matches: 8. This CDR3 region has 15 residues. DNA for the CDR3: TGTGCCAGCAGCAAAACCGGGACAGCTTACAATGAGCAGTTCTTC. Protein product: CASSKTGTAYNEQFF.

V usage is TRBV28 and J usage is TRBJ1-5, with 9 bases lining up with TRBD1. In germline, CDR1 is MDHEN, CDR2 SYDVKM. The CDR3 is made up of 17 amino acids. V was pared by 6 bases and J by 0 bases, with 9 bases of the junction left unmatched. CDR3 loop: CASSPTGGSYSNQPQHF. For the CDR3, the DNA is TGTGCCAGCAGCCCCACAGGGGGCAGCTATAGCAATCAGCCCCAGCATTTT.

V gene TRBV18 combines with J gene TRBJ1-1; D unclear. Trimming took 1 base from V and 8 from J, leaving 8 bases between them. CDR1 is KGHSH and CDR2 is LQKENI in the germline V gene. The CDR3 runs to 12 residues. The CDR3 sequence: CASSPQLQEAFF. In DNA, the CDR3 is TGTGCCAGCTCACCACAACTGCAGGAAGCTTTCTTT. Full variable domain (missing parts from reference TRBV18 and TRBJ1-1): NAGVMQNPRHLVRRRGQEARLRCSPMKGHSHVYWYRQLPEEGLKFMVYLQKENIIDESGMPKERFSAEFPKEGPSILRIQQVVRGDSAAYFCASSPQLQEAFFGQGTRLTVV.

This chain connects TRBV18 to TRBJ1-2; TRBD1 might be the D (5 bases). The CDR3 loop spans 15 amino acids. CDR1 KGHSH and CDR2 LQKENI come from the germline V gene. Trimming took off 1 base at V and 4 bases at J, with 13 bases between the two ends. CDR3 region: CASSPQQDSVYGYTF. CDR3 nucleotides: TGTGCCAGCTCACCACAACAAGACAGCGTCTATGGCTACACCTTC.

The V and J genes are TRBV2 and TRBJ2-1; D might be TRBD2 (6 bases). The CDR3 totals 14 residues. CDR1 is SNHLY and CDR2 is FYNNEI in the germline V gene. Deletions cut 8 bases from V and 0 bases from J, with 11 bases between. The CDR3 loop is CASVAESSYNEQFF. CDR3 nucleotides: TGTGCCAGCGTAGCGGAAAGCTCCTACAATGAGCAGTTCTTC.

As concerns this clone: The junction and the germline gene differ at one end; a read error may be behind it. This same CDR3 is encoded by further DNA sequences in the sample. The chain employs TRBV18 and TRBJ1-2; D is undetermined. CDR1 and CDR2 from the germline V gene are KGHSH and LQKENI. The CDR3 consists of 15 residues. CDR3 amino acids: CASSPSSNGRYGYTF. In DNA, the CDR3 is TGCGCCAGCTCACCAAGTTCGAACGGCCGCTATGGCTACACCTTC.

The chain couples TRBV25-1 to TRBJ1-2; D gene unclear. CDR3 length equals 13 residues. CDR1 is MGHDK and CDR2 is SYGVNS in the germline V gene. Trimming shortened V by 3 bases and J by 0 bases, and 5 bases separated the two germline ends. CDR3 residues: CASSDPSNYGYTF. In DNA form, the CDR3 reads TGTGCCAGCAGTGACCCCTCTAACTATGGCTACACCTTC.

V is TRBV28 and J is TRBJ1-2; 8 positions agree with TRBD1. J gave up 8 bases and V 5 bases, and 10 bases lay outside the gene matches. The CDR3 spans 14 residues. The germline CDR1 and CDR2 sequences are MDHEN and SYDVKM. The chain's CDR3 is CASSGADRVRGYTF. CDR3 bases: TGTGCCAGCAGTGGGGCGGACAGGGTACGAGGCTACACCTTC.

In this sample, this clone turned up a few times. The rearrangement links TRBV5-6 to TRBJ1-1; 7 positions agree with TRBD1. The CDR3 is 14 residues long. The V gene end was trimmed by 4 bases and the J gene end by 6 bases; junction bases not matched to a gene: 9. Per the germline V gene, CDR1 is SGHDT and CDR2 is YYEEEE. CDR3 in amino acids: CASSPLRDSPEAFF. The CDR3 nucleotides are TGTGCCAGCAGCCCCCTCCGGGACAGCCCTGAAGCTTTCTTT.